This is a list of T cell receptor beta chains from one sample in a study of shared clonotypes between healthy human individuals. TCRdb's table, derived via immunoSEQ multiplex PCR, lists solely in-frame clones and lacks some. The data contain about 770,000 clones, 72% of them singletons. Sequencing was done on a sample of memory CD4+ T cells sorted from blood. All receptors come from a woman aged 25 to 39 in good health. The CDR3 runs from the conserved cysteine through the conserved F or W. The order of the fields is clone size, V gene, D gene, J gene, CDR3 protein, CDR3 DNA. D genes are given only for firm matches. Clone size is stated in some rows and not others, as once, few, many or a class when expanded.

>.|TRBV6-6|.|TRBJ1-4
CASSVRQRDNEKLFF
TGTGCCAGCAGTGTGCGACAGAGAGATAATGAAAAACTGTTTTTT
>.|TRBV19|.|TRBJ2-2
CASSIPGSTGELFF
TGTGCCAGTAGTATACCAGGGAGCACCGGGGAGCTGTTTTTT
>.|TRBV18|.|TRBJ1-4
CASSPSGGREKLFF
TGTGCCAGCTCACCATCGGGTGGTCGGGAAAAACTGTTTTTT
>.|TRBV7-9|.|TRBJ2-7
CASSWSGAGYEQYF
TGTGCCAGCAGCTGGAGCGGTGCGGGGTACGAGCAGTACTTC
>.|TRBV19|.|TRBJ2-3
CASSAQGRSSTDTQYF
TGTGCCAGTAGCGCCCAAGGGCGGAGTAGCACAGATACGCAGTATTTT
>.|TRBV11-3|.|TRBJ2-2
CASSLNGPGTGELFF
TGTGCCAGCAGCTTAAACGGCCCTGGCACCGGGGAGCTGTTTTTT
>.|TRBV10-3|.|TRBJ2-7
CAIRGVSNNGEQYF
TGTGCCATCAGGGGGGTGTCTAACAATGGCGAGCAGTACTTC
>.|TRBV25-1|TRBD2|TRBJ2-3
CASSPVPLAGEGSDTQYF
TGTGCCAGCAGTCCCGTACCCTTAGCGGGAGAGGGGAGTGATACGCAGTATTTT
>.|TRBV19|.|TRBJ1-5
CASTDVYSNQPQHF
TGTGCCAGCACGGACGTCTATAGCAATCAGCCCCAGCATTTT
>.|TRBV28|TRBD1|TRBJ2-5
CASSLAPGQGGETQYF
TGTGCCAGCAGTTTAGCCCCGGGACAGGGTGGGGAGACCCAGTACTTC
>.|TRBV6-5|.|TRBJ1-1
CASSDPGRLNTEAFF
TGTGCCAGCAGCGATCCGGGACGCCTGAACACTGAAGCTTTCTTT
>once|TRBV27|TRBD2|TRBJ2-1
CASTPLAARSNEQFF
TGTGCCAGCACCCCACTAGCGGCCCGGAGCAATGAGCAGTTCTTC
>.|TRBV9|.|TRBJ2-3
CASSVFPSASTDTQYF
TGTGCCAGCAGCGTATTCCCTAGTGCTAGCACAGATACGCAGTATTTT
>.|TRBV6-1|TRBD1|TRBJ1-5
CASSGATGARQPQHF
TGTGCCAGCAGTGGGGCGACAGGGGCTCGGCAGCCCCAGCATTTT
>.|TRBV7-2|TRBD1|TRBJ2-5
CASSRDREETQYF
TGTGCCAGCAGCAGGGACAGGGAAGAGACCCAGTACTTC
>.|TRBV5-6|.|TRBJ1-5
CASSLGSSNQPQHF
TGTGCCAGCAGCTTGGGTAGCTCCAATCAGCCCCAGCATTTT
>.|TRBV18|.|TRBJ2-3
CASTISALSTDTQYF
TGTGCCAGCACGATAAGCGCTCTTAGCACAGATACGCAGTATTTT
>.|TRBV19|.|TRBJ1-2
CASKKRTMHGYTF
TGTGCCAGTAAGAAGAGGACAATGCATGGCTACACCTTC
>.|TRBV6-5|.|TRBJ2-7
CASSKGVLVSYEQYF
TGTGCCAGCAGTAAAGGGGTCCTAGTGTCCTACGAGCAGTACTTC
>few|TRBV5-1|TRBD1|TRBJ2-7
CASSLALRHRGSYEQYF
TGCGCCAGCAGCTTGGCCTTACGGCACAGGGGGTCCTACGAGCAGTACTTC
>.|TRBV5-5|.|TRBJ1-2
CASSFIWDYGYTF
TGTGCCAGCAGCTTTATATGGGACTATGGCTACACCTTC
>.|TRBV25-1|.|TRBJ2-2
CASTKAGDGELFF
TGTGCCAGCACTAAGGCGGGCGACGGGGAGCTGTTTTTT
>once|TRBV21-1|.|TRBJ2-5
CASRGVGRETQYF
TGTGCCAGCAGGGGCGTGGGGAGGGAGACCCAGTACTTC
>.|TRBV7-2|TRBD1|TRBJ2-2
CASSLGGQANTGELFF
TGTGCCAGCAGCTTAGGCGGACAGGCGAACACCGGGGAGCTGTTTTTT
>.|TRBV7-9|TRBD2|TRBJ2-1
CASSPTSGSYNEQFF
TGTGCCAGCAGCCCTACTAGCGGGAGTTACAATGAGCAGTTCTTC
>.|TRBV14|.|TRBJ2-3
CASSQLGSTDTQYF
TGTGCCAGCAGCCAACTCGGGAGCACAGATACGCAGTATTTT
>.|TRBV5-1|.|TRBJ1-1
CASSNVRDGEAFF
TGCGCCAGCAGCAACGTCCGGGACGGAGAAGCTTTCTTT
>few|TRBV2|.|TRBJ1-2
CASSDEWGLEGYTF
TGTGCCAGCAGTGATGAATGGGGGCTTGAAGGCTACACCTTC
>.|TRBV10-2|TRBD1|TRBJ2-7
CASMDPGSGQGVSEQYF
TGCGCCAGCATGGATCCTGGATCGGGACAGGGGGTGAGCGAGCAGTACTTC
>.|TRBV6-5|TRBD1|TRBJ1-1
CASSPGTGRTEAFF
TGTGCCAGCAGTCCCGGGACAGGGAGAACTGAAGCTTTCTTT
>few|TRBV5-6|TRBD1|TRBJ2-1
CASSPGDRADEQFF
TGTGCCAGCAGCCCCGGGGACAGGGCGGACGAGCAGTTCTTC
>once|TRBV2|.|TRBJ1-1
CASSARLIGTEAFF
TGTGCCAGCAGTGCCCGCCTAATAGGGACTGAAGCTTTCTTT
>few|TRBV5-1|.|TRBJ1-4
CASSLVSVHEKLFF
TGCGCCAGCAGCTTGGTCTCAGTTCATGAAAAACTGTTTTTT
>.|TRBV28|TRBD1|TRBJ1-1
CASSTDRGMNTEAFF
TGTGCCAGCAGTACGGACAGGGGGATGAACACTGAAGCTTTCTTT
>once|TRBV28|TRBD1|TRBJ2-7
CASSLWGQGKPYEQYF
TGTGCCAGCAGTTTATGGGGACAGGGTAAACCCTACGAGCAGTACTTC
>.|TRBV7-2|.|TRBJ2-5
CASSFEVQETQYF
TGTGCCAGCAGCTTTGAGGTCCAAGAGACCCAGTACTTC
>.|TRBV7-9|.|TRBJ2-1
CASSPGGREYDEQFF
TGTGCCAGCAGCCCCGGGGGGCGGGAGTATGATGAGCAGTTCTTC
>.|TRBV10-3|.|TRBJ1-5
CAISDMARGGDQPQHF
TGTGCCATCAGTGATATGGCCAGGGGAGGGGATCAGCCCCAGCATTTT
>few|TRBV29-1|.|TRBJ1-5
CSVGEGNSNQPQHF
TGCAGCGTTGGGGAGGGAAATAGCAATCAGCCCCAGCATTTT
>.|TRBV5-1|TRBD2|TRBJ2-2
CASSTSGTNTGELFF
TGCGCCAGCAGCACTAGCGGGACGAACACCGGGGAGCTGTTTTTT
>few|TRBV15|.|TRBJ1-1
CATSRAAVTEAFF
TGTGCCACCAGCAGAGCCGCCGTCACTGAAGCTTTCTTT
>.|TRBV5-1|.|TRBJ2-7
CASSRPSKGSRDEQYF
TGCGCCAGCAGCCGGCCCTCAAAAGGGTCTCGAGACGAGCAGTACTTC
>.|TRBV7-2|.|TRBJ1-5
CASSPDALSSGQPQHF
TGTGCCAGCAGCCCCGATGCCCTCAGTTCTGGCCAGCCCCAGCATTTT
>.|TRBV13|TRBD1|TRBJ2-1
CASSPGQGAYNEQFF
TGTGCCAGCAGCCCGGGACAGGGGGCTTACAATGAGCAGTTCTTC
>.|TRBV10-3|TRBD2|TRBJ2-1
CAISWTSGYNEQFF
TGTGCCATCAGTTGGACTAGCGGCTACAATGAGCAGTTCTTC
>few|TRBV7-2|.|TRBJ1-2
CASSLDRRYGYTF
TGTGCCAGCAGCTTAGACCGTCGCTATGGCTACACCTTC
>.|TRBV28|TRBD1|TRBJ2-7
CASSPLDRAQQYF
TGTGCCAGCAGTCCCCTAGACAGGGCACAGCAGTACTTC
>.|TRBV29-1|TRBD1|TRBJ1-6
CSARTGRDSPLHF
TGCAGCGCTCGGACAGGGAGGGACTCACCCCTCCACTTT
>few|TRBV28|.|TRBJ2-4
CASRSPLGAQNIQYF
TGTGCCAGCAGATCTCCCTTAGGGGCCCAAAACATTCAGTACTTC
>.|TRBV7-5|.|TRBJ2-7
CVRSPSGGAEIHEQYF
TGTGTCAGAAGCCCATCAGGGGGCGCAGAAATCCACGAGCAGTACTTC
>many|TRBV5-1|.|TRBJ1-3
CASSLDAGSGNTIYF
TGCGCCAGCAGCTTGGACGCAGGTTCTGGAAACACCATATATTTT
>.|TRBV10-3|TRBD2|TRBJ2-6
CAIRGREGSGANVLTF
TGTGCCATCAGGGGTCGGGAGGGCTCTGGGGCCAACGTCCTGACTTTC
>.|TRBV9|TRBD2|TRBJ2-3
CASSFIAGVMTDTQYF
TGTGCCAGCAGCTTTATAGCGGGAGTGATGACAGATACGCAGTATTTT
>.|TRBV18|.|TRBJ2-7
CASSPWGAAYEQYF
TGTGCCAGCTCACCCTGGGGAGCCGCCTACGAGCAGTACTTC
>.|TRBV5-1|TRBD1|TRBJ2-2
CASSLRQGASGELFF
TGCGCCAGCAGCTTGAGACAGGGGGCGTCCGGGGAGCTGTTTTTT
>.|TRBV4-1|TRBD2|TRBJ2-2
CASSPLGLAGAENTGELFF
TGCGCCAGCAGCCCCCTGGGGCTAGCGGGGGCCGAGAACACCGGGGAGCTGTTTTTT
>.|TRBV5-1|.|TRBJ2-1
CASSYGSISEQFF
TGCGCCAGCAGTTACGGGAGCATAAGTGAGCAGTTCTTC
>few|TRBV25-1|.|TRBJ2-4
CASSEAKGGDKNIQYF
TGTGCCAGCAGTGAAGCAAAGGGGGGGGACAAAAACATTCAGTACTTC